One TCR beta chain is described in this entry. Other DNA sequences from this sample encode an identical CDR3 as well. This record belongs to a study of shared T cell receptors in the human thymus. Sequenced by immunoSEQ multiplex PCR; TCRdb stores in-frame clones only, minus some. The profile shows some 760,000 clones, approximately 85% of them singletons. The CDR3 loop spans 14 amino acids. CDR1 is SGHRS, CDR2 YFSETQ, per germline. Unmatched junction bases numbered 3, after V lost 2 bases and J lost 5 bases. This sample also belongs to another study, concerning human thymus T cells. That report adds: Thymic tissue was derived from resections collected during corrective heart surgery. Usage of V and J genes appeared biased in thymic and blood repertoires. The related literature has documented a marked overlap of thymic repertoires among unrelated individuals.

Sequenced input: thymocytes. This TCR derives from a girl under three years old with a congenital heart defect. The chain is built from TRBV5-1 and TRBJ2-5, with 10 bases matching TRBD2. CDR3 region: CASSLAGGPETQYF. DNA of the CDR3: TGCGCCAGCAGCTTAGCGGGGGGGCCGGAGACCCAGTACTTC.